The 13 T cell receptor beta chains listed next were all sequenced from one sample in a study of T cells in Graves' hyperthyroidism and ophthalmopathy. TCR beta CDR3 sequences were amplified from RNA transcripts. RT-PCR in the first round (using the HTBI primer set) targeted the TCR CDR3. TCRdb itself ran the multiplex PCR reads through MiXCR, one entry per CDR3 protein. The sample yields hundreds of thousands of distinct CDR3 sequences, roughly 40% seen once. The specimen sequenced was blood. The origin of the receptors is a man in his late teens or twenties with Graves' hyperthyroidism.

Remarks on this clonotype: An end of the junction differs from the germline gene, which may be a read error. The chain combines TRBV7-9 with TRBJ2-3; no firm D call. The CDR3 spans 12 residues. CDR1 SEHNR and CDR2 FQNEAQ come from the germline V gene (reference sequence). The CDR3 sequence is CATSRGQNTQYF. The CDR3 DNA follows: TGTGCCACCAGCAGAGGTCAAAATACGCAGTATTTT.

This clonotype was found a few times. The CDR3 DNA follows: TGTGCCAGCAGTGACCGGGGGGGGCGGAGCGAGCAGTACTTC. This codes for CASSDRGGRSEQYF. This chain joins TRBV2 and TRBJ2-7; TRBD2 aligns across 8 bases. Germline CDR1 is SNHLY and CDR2 is FYNNEI. With V trimmed by 3 bases and J by 6 bases, 7 bases remained unmatched. The CDR3 has 14 amino acids.

The chain carries TRBV12-3 or TRBV12-4 and TRBJ1-4; 7 bases are a match to TRBD1. V shed 2 bases, J shed 7 bases, and the junction held 4 bases outside the gene matches. This CDR3 is built from 14 residues. The CDR3 spells CASSLSGGGEKLFF. The CDR3 coding sequence is TGTGCCAGCAGTTTATCAGGGGGAGGTGAAAAACTGTTTTTT.

The V call is TRBV6-6, the J call TRBJ2-6; D may be TRBD2 (6 bases). Germline CDR1 is MNHNY and CDR2 is SVGAGI (reference sequence). V was trimmed by 7 bases and J by 0 bases, leaving 10 bases between them. The CDR3 has 15 amino acids. The CDR3 nucleotides read TGTGCCAGCACCGCGGGGCTCTCTGGGGCCAACGTCCTGACTTTC. Protein: CASTAGLSGANVLTF.

The chain couples TRBV10-3 to TRBJ1-2, with 7 bases lining up with TRBD1. CDR1 and CDR2 (germline): ENHRY, SYGVKD. The CDR3 contains 15 residues. V lost 2 bases, J lost 8 bases, and 11 bases stayed unmatched. CDR3 sequence: CAISEPKTGRDGYTF. The CDR3, as DNA: TGTGCCATCAGTGAGCCGAAGACAGGGCGGGACGGCTACACCTTC.

This clonotype was observed a handful of times. This sequence joins TRBV2 and TRBJ1-1; 9 bases line up with TRBD1. The length of the CDR3 is 15 residues. CDR1 SNHLY and CDR2 FYNNEI come from the germline V gene. The V and J ends lost 7 bases and 1 base, in that order; junction bases with no gene match: 7. CDR3 DNA sequence: TGTGCCAGCACCTTAGGGACAGGGTCGAACACTGAAGCTTTCTTT. Its translation: CASTLGTGSNTEAFF.

On this clonotype: One junction end does not reproduce the germline sequence, and a read error may be involved. The CDR3 protein is CASSQDRTSGTYEQYF. In DNA, the CDR3 is TGCGCCAGCAGCCAAGACCGGACTAGCGGAACCTACGAGCAGTACTTC. The chain couples TRBV7-9 to TRBJ2-7, with TRBD2 identical over 10 bases. Per the germline V gene, CDR1 is SEHNR and CDR2 is FQNEAQ (reference sequence). The CDR3 runs to 16 residues.

This clonotype was counted a few times. The chain links TRBV12-3 or TRBV12-4 to TRBJ1-1, with unresolved D. The CDR3 length is 11 residues. The V end was cut by 6 bases, the J end by 10 bases, with 12 bases between. CDR3 loop: CASRRTGGAFF. The CDR3 DNA sequence: TGTGCCAGCAGGCGAACCGGAGGAGCTTTCTTT.

This clonotype was detected only a few times. One end of the junction varies from germline; a read error may be responsible. The V and J genes are TRBV6-5 and TRBJ2-7; 7 bases line up with TRBD1. In germline, CDR1 is MNHEY, CDR2 SVGAGI. The CDR3 has 13 amino acids. CDR3 DNA: TGTGCTAGCAGTCCCGACAGGGCACGAGAGCAGTACTTC. Its protein product is CASSPDRAREQYF.

This clonotype was recorded at least ten times. The chain is built from TRBV7-6 and TRBJ1-4; 7 positions match TRBD1. The CDR3 has 14 amino acids. V shed 2 bases, J shed 8 bases, and the junction held 5 bases outside the gene matches. CDR1 is SGHVS and CDR2 is FNYEAQ in the germline V gene. CDR3 DNA sequence: TGTGCCAGCAGCTTAACGGGACAGAGAGAAAAACTGTTTTTT. This gives the protein CASSLTGQREKLFF.

The rearrangement links TRBV7-2 to TRBJ2-7; D gene unclear. Trimming pared 4 bases from V and 3 bases from J, leaving 16 bases between. This CDR3 region has 15 residues. Germline CDR1 and CDR2: SGHTA and FQGNSA. Here the CDR3 DNA reads TGTGCCAGCAGCTCAGCCCCCGGAGCATACTACGAGCAGTACTTC. This gives the protein CASSSAPGAYYEQYF.

The chain employs TRBV7-9 and TRBJ2-7, with 13 nucleotides matching TRBD2. This CDR3 is built from 17 residues. Germline values: CDR1 SEHNR, CDR2 FQNEAQ (reference sequence). V gave up 6 bases and J gave up 3 bases; unmatched junction bases: 11. CDR3 DNA sequence: TGTGCCAGCAGTGAACTCCCGGGACTAGCGGGGTTCTACGAGCAGTACTTC. Translation gives CASSELPGLAGFYEQYF.

The chain uses TRBV29-1 and TRBJ1-2, with D possibly TRBD1 on 5 matching bases. The CDR3 spans 14 residues. The germline gives CDR1 SQVTM, CDR2 ANQGSEA. Between the trimmed V and J ends, which lost 2 bases and 2 bases, there was a span of 12 bases. CDR3 coding DNA: TGCAGCGTTGAATTAATCCAGGGCAACTATGGCTACACCTTC. It specifies CSVELIQGNYGYTF.